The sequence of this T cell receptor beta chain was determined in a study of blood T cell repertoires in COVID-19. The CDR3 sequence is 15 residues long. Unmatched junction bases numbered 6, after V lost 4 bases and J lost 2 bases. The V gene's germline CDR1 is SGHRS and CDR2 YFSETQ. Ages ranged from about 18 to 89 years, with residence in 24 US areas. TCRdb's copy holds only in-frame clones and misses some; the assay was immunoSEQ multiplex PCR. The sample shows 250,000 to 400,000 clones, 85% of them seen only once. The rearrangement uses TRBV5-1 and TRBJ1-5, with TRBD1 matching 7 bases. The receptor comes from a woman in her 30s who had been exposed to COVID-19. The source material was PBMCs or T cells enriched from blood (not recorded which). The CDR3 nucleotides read TGCGCCAGCAGCCCAAGTACAGGGGGCAATCAGCCCCAGCATTTT. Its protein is CASSPSTGGNQPQHF.